This T cell receptor (beta chain) was sequenced in a study of blood T cell repertoires in COVID-19. For the study at large: Samples came from the United States, Italy and Spain, spanning acute and convalescent COVID-19. PBMCs, B-cell-depleted T cells, or T cells were the source of the cDNA or gDNA that made up the material.

Patients at the Seattle site were enrolled during active infection and followed longitudinally. CDR1 MNHEY and CDR2 SVGEGT come from the germline V gene. V was pared by 4 bases and J by 3 bases, with 6 bases of the junction left unmatched. This CDR3 is 16 amino acids long. A single count supports this clone. As processed by the authors: Quantification of nucleated cells was approximated via reference gene primer amplification. Method: immunoSEQ multiplex PCR; TCRdb's copy keeps in-frame clones and lacks some. V and J calls and clone size are those listed in that table; D and trimming were worked out from the DNA. The sample lists 300,000 to 350,000 clones; about 90% were seen once.

The specimen sequenced was peripheral blood. J is TRBJ1-5 and V is TRBV6-2 or TRBV6-3, with 10 bases identical to TRBD1. This TCR came from a woman in her sixties or seventies with COVID-19, enrolled during active disease. The DNA for the CDR3 is TGTGCCAGCAGTTCAGGACAGGGGGGCCACAATCAGCCCCAGCATTTT. This translates into CASSSGQGGHNQPQHF.